A selection of T cell receptor beta chains follows, all from one sample in a study of T cell repertoires in cytomegalovirus infection. These receptors have no known antigen. Using its own MiXCR run on the reads, TCRdb lists one record per CDR3 protein. There are 640,000 or so distinct CDR3 sequences in the sample; around 32% occur only once, and roughly 18% lies in the top ten. Specimen: cultured PBMCs, collected from culture after CMV antigen stimulation. The source is a human donor in good health (CMV status not recorded). Some clones in this sample may be carry-over from other donors' samples. Both conserved end residues are part of each CDR3. D genes are given only for firm matches. Clone size, where shown, is once, few, many, or a class for clones that have expanded.

size	V	J	D	CDR3	DNA
-	TRBV27	TRBJ1-2	TRBD1	CATRQGSYGYTF	TGTGCCACACGACAGGGCTCCTATGGCTACACCTTC
-	TRBV29-1	TRBJ1-2	-	CSVAGAGYTF	TGCAGCGTTGCTGGGGCTGGCTACACCTTC
few	TRBV6-5	TRBJ2-3	TRBD2	CASSYTRTSGRAPSDTQYF	TGTGCCAGCAGTTACACTCGGACTAGCGGGAGGGCGCCCTCAGATACGCAGTATTTT
few	TRBV10-1	TRBJ2-5	-	CASSEYGGGRRETQYF	TGCGCCAGCAGTGAGTACGGGGGAGGCCGGAGGGAGACCCAGTACTTC
few	TRBV7-2	TRBJ2-1	-	CASSLVPMGNEQFF	TGTGCCAGCAGCTTAGTCCCCATGGGGAATGAGCAGTTCTTC
-	TRBV7-9	TRBJ1-3	-	CASSPRTLTSGNTIYF	TGTGCCAGCAGCCCCAGGACACTTACCTCTGGAAACACCATATATTTT
-	TRBV2	TRBJ1-3	-	CASSEVLSRGNTIYF	TGTGCCAGCAGTGAGGTCCTTTCTCGTGGAAACACCATATATTTT
-	TRBV2	TRBJ2-5	-	CASRQSFSGLLYQETQYF	TGTGCCAGCAGACAAAGCTTTTCGGGCCTATTGTACCAAGAGACCCAGTACTTC
few	TRBV4-1	TRBJ2-3	-	CASSQVRGPDTQYF	TGCGCCAGCAGCCAAGTCAGGGGCCCAGATACGCAGTATTTT
-	TRBV7-2	TRBJ1-3	-	CASSSPGNTINF	TGTGCCAGCAGCTCGCCCGGAAACACCATAAATTTT
many	TRBV7-2	TRBJ2-3	TRBD2	CASSLVSGGATDTQYF	TGTGCCAGCAGCTTAGTTAGCGGGGGAGCCACAGATACGCAGTATTTT
many	TRBV7-2	TRBJ2-1	TRBD2	CASSLVGGTSGRNEQFF	TGTGCCAGCAGCTTAGTAGGGGGAACTAGCGGGAGGAATGAGCAGTTCTTC
-	TRBV12-3/TRBV12-4	TRBJ2-3	-	CASSYTMHADTQYF	TGTGCCAGCAGCTATACCATGCACGCAGATACGCAGTATTTT
many	TRBV12-3/TRBV12-4	TRBJ2-3	-	CASRASDTDTQYF	TGTGCCAGCAGAGCTAGCGACACAGATACGCAGTATTTT
-	TRBV7-9	TRBJ2-2	-	CASSSTTGLTGELFF	TGTGCCAGCAGCTCTACGACAGGTCTAACCGGGGAGCTGTTTTTT
few	TRBV2	TRBJ2-7	TRBD2	CASSAAGGGYEQYF	TGTGCCAGCAGTGCAGCGGGAGGAGGTTACGAGCAGTACTTC
-	TRBV12-3/TRBV12-4	TRBJ1-1	-	CASSAGGEAFF	TGTGCCAGCAGCGCCGGAGGGGAAGCTTTCTTT
few	TRBV7-2	TRBJ1-5	TRBD1	CASSLDRGRDQPQHF	TGTGCCAGCAGCTTAGACAGGGGGCGCGATCAGCCCCAGCATTTT
-	TRBV7-6	TRBJ1-5	TRBD1	CASSLAPGTEYDQPQHF	TGTGCCAGCAGCTTGGCACCCGGGACAGAGTATGATCAGCCCCAGCATTTT
-	TRBV7-2	TRBJ1-1	-	CASSLEGIGNTEAFF	TGTGCCAGCAGCTTAGAGGGTATCGGGAACACTGAAGCTTTCTTT